The 24 T cell receptor beta chains reported below all come from one sample, sequenced in a study of graft-versus-host responses after intestinal transplantation. No antigen is known for these receptors. Here immunoSEQ multiplex PCR was the method, and the copy in TCRdb shows in-frame clones only, minus some. The table lists some 90,000 clones, about 93% of them singletons. The sequences come from unstimulated CD8+ T cells sorted from spleen or lymph node cells, collected before intestinal transplant. These receptors were obtained from a human donor who received an intestinal transplant.

V gene TRBV7-9 combines with J gene TRBJ2-3; D is perhaps TRBD2 (6 bases). CDR1 SEHNR and CDR2 FQNEAQ come from the germline V gene (reference sequence). The CDR3 consists of 15 residues. Trimming shortened V by 5 bases and J by 3 bases, and 15 bases separated the two germline ends. The CDR3 sequence is CASSQAGTMTDTQYF. The DNA for the CDR3 is TGTGCCAGCAGCCAGGCGGGAACGATGACAGATACGCAGTATTTT.

The chain is built from TRBV6-1 and TRBJ1-5, with D possibly matching TRBD1 (6 bases). The CDR3 spans 17 residues. Deletions cut 2 bases from V and 5 bases from J, with 19 bases between. CDR1 and CDR2 from the germline V gene are MNHNS and SASEGT. As DNA, the CDR3 is TGTGCCAGCAGTGAATTAATGGGGGCACAGGTAGATCAGCCCCAGCATTTT. Amino acid sequence: CASSELMGAQVDQPQHF.

The chain uses TRBV5-1 and TRBJ2-5; TRBD2 agrees at 9 bases. CDR3 length: 16 residues. With V trimmed by 5 bases and J by 5 bases, 13 bases remained unmatched. Looked up from germline, CDR1 is SGHRS and CDR2 is YFSETQ. In nucleotides, the CDR3 is TGCGCCAGCAGAGGATCTTTAGCGGGAGTCGATGAGACCCAGTACTTC. This codes for CASRGSLAGVDETQYF.

V and J are TRBV27 and TRBJ2-5; 8 bases map to TRBD1. The J call is doubtful: the DNA matches TRBJ2-7 better. Germline CDR1 reads MNHEY; CDR2 reads SMNVEV (reference sequence). CDR3 length: 15 residues. CDR3 sequence (DNA): TGTGCCAGCAGTCCACCGGACAGGGCGGTCTACGAGCAGTACTTC. Translated, it gives CASSPPDRAVYEQYF.

The genes are TRBV4-2 and TRBJ2-1, with 10 bases aligning to TRBD2. The CDR3 is 15 residues long. V lost 0 bases, J lost 7 bases, and 3 bases stayed unmatched. Germline lookup yields CDR1 LGHNA and CDR2 YNFKEQ. The CDR3 sequence is CASSQEAGGPNEQFF. The CDR3 nucleotides are TGTGCCAGCAGCCAAGAAGCGGGAGGGCCTAATGAGCAGTTCTTC.

The chain joins TRBV6-5 to TRBJ1-5, with D uncertain. Germline CDR1 MNHEY, CDR2 SVGAGI. The CDR3 has 15 amino acids. Trimming took off 5 bases at V and 7 bases at J, with 18 bases between the two ends. CDR3 region: CASSPVGGIGQPQHF. The CDR3 nucleotides read TGTGCCAGCAGTCCGGTCGGAGGGATTGGGCAGCCCCAGCATTTT.

This chain joins TRBV19 and TRBJ2-7; no reliable D call. V shed 4 bases and J shed 3 bases, with 4 bases lying between them. The CDR3 has 11 amino acids. Germline CDR1 reads LNHDA; CDR2 reads SQIVND (reference sequence). In nucleotides, the CDR3 is TGTGCCAGTAGTACCAACTACGAGCAGTACTTC. This sequence encodes CASSTNYEQYF.

The chain links TRBV9 to TRBJ2-7; 7 bases are a match to TRBD1. The trim removed 3 bases at V and 1 base at J, leaving 7 bases unmatched. This CDR3 spans 15 amino acids. Germline V gives CDR1 SGDLS, CDR2 YYNGEE. The CDR3 region is CASSAGDSLSYEQYF. The CDR3 coding sequence is TGTGCCAGCAGCGCCGGGGACAGTTTATCCTACGAGCAGTACTTC. Combining the CDR3 with reference TRBV9 and TRBJ2-7 gives the whole variable domain DSGVTQTPKHLITATGQRVTLRCSPRSGDLSVYWYQQSLDQGLQFLIQYYNGEERAKGNILERFSAQQFPDLHSELNLSSLELGDSALYFCASSAGDSLSYEQYFGPGTRLTVT.

This clone is a singleton in its sample. V and J are TRBV9 and TRBJ1-3, with D perhaps TRBD1 (6 bases). Germline V gives CDR1 SGDLS, CDR2 YYNGEE. The CDR3 runs 16 residues. Trimming took off 2 bases at V and 4 bases at J, with 16 bases between the two ends. The CDR3 bases are TGTGCCAGCAGCGTCGGGGGGCAATCAAAGGGAAACACCATATATTTT. Translating gives CASSVGGQSKGNTIYF. Full variable domain (remainder filled in from reference TRBV9 and TRBJ1-3): DSGVTQTPKHLITATGQRVTLRCSPRSGDLSVYWYQQSLDQGLQFLIQYYNGEERAKGNILERFSAQQFPDLHSELNLSSLELGDSALYFCASSVGGQSKGNTIYFGEGSWLTVV.

The genes are TRBV5-6 and TRBJ2-3; 8 bases fit TRBD1. The ends lost 4 bases at V and 4 bases at J; junction bases unmatched: 2. The germline V gene encodes CDR1 SGHDT and CDR2 YYEEEE. The CDR3 runs 13 residues. The DNA for the CDR3 is TGTGCCAGCAGCCCGACAGGGGCAGATACGCAGTATTTT. This encodes CASSPTGADTQYF.

This chain joins TRBV6-5 and TRBJ1-2, with 8 bases identical to TRBD1. The V gene's germline CDR1 is MNHEY and CDR2 SVGAGI. The CDR3 loop spans 14 amino acids. After removal of 2 bases from V and 7 bases from J, the junction contained 6 bases not matched to a gene. The CDR3 sequence is CASSYTPGGFGYTF. The CDR3 bases are TGTGCCAGCAGTTACACTCCAGGGGGCTTTGGCTACACCTTC.

The V gene is TRBV11-2, the J gene TRBJ2-3; 12 bases are a match to TRBD2. Losses at the gene ends were 4 bases for V and 7 bases for J; bases not matched to a gene: 9. The CDR3 consists of 16 residues. Germline CDR1 SGHAT, CDR2 FQNNGV. CDR3 loop: CASSSMTSGSRHTQYF. The CDR3 coding sequence is TGTGCCAGCAGCTCAATGACTAGCGGGAGTAGGCATACGCAGTATTTT.

This clone was detected once. This sequence joins TRBV7-7 and TRBJ2-3; possibly TRBD2 for D (6 bases). The CDR3 is 14 residues long. The V end lost 3 bases, the J end lost 5 bases, and 12 bases lay between the germline ends. The V gene's germline CDR1 is SSHAT and CDR2 FNYEAQ (reference sequence). CDR3 bases: TGTGCCAGCAGCTTTGGGGGTAGCGGAGATACGCAGTATTTT. Protein sequence: CASSFGGSGDTQYF.

The CDR3 DNA reads TGTGCCAGCAGTGAAGCGGCATGGGGGGGCCGATACAATGAGCAGTTCTTC. This codes for CASSEAAWGGRYNEQFF. The chain is built from TRBV6-1 and TRBJ2-1, with a tentative D call TRBD2 (7 bases). Deletions cut 0 bases from V and 4 bases from J, with 16 bases between. The CDR3 is made up of 17 amino acids. Looked up from germline, CDR1 is MNHNS and CDR2 is SASEGT.

The table lists this clone with a count of one. The chain recombines TRBV30 with TRBJ2-4; the D gene is possibly TRBD1 (6 bases). Trimming pared 3 bases from V and 1 base from J, leaving 13 bases between. The germline V gene encodes CDR1 GTSNPN and CDR2 SVGIG (reference sequence). This CDR3 region has 15 residues. The CDR3 DNA reads as TGTGCCTGGAGAGGACAGACAACCGCCAAAAACATTCAGTACTTC. It is translated as CAWRGQTTAKNIQYF.

The rearrangement uses TRBV30 and TRBJ1-1; 10 bases fit TRBD1. The CDR3 consists of 15 residues. V gave up 2 bases and J gave up 5 bases; unmatched junction bases: 8. CDR1 is GTSNPN and CDR2 is SVGIG in the germline V gene (reference sequence). The CDR3 DNA reads as TGTGCCTGGAGTCTACTGGGACAGGGGCGAACTGAAGCTTTCTTT. Protein: CAWSLLGQGRTEAFF.

Turning to this clone: At the DNA level, this CDR3 is encoded by other sequences in the same sample as well. The chain recombines TRBV4-1 with TRBJ1-5, with D tentatively TRBD1 (6 bases). The CDR3 extends over 16 amino acids. Trimming removed 0 bases from V and 1 base from J, with 10 bases in between. CDR1 MGHRA and CDR2 YSYEKL come from the germline V gene. The CDR3 nucleotides read TGCGCCAGCAGCCAAGATTGGGGGGGCAGCAATCAGCCCCAGCATTTT. The encoded protein is CASSQDWGGSNQPQHF.

The V gene is TRBV30, the J gene TRBJ1-1; D perhaps matches TRBD1 (6 bases). Trimming removed 1 base at V and 4 bases at J, with 10 bases between. CDR3 length: 13 residues. Germline values: CDR1 GTSNPN, CDR2 SVGIG (reference sequence). This CDR3 reads CAWSATGFTEAFF. DNA for the CDR3: TGTGCCTGGAGTGCAACAGGGTTCACTGAAGCTTTCTTT. The whole variable domain, filled in from reference TRBV30 and TRBJ1-1, reads SQTIHQWPATLVQPVGSPLSLECTVEGTSNPNLYWYRQAAGRGLQLLFYSVGIGQISSEVPQNLSASRPQDRQFILSSKKLLLSDSGFYLCAWSATGFTEAFFGQGTRLTVV.

In its sample, this clone was seen a few times. The CDR3 protein is CASSPGTANTEAFF. CDR3 sequence (DNA): TGCGCCAGCAGCCCCGGGACAGCGAACACTGAAGCTTTCTTT. The rearrangement links TRBV4-3 to TRBJ1-1; TRBD1 matches 7 bases. Germline CDR1 reads LGHNA; CDR2 reads YSLEER. This CDR3 has 14 amino acids. V lost 4 bases, J lost 1 base, and 3 bases stayed unmatched.

This clone was detected once. The chain is built from TRBV9 and TRBJ2-3; 9 bases match TRBD2. Germline V gives CDR1 SGDLS, CDR2 YYNGEE. Unmatched junction bases numbered 2, after V lost 3 bases and J lost 0 bases. The CDR3 spans 15 residues. The CDR3 loop is CASSASGGSTDTQYF. Written as DNA, the CDR3 is TGTGCCAGCAGCGCGAGCGGGGGGAGCACAGATACGCAGTATTTT.

This clone was seen a single time. V and J are TRBV5-4 and TRBJ2-3; a weak D match, TRBD2 (6 bases). Trimming took 0 bases from V and 4 from J, leaving 6 bases between them. Germline V gene lookup returns CDR1 SGHNT and CDR2 YYREEE (reference sequence). The CDR3 runs to 13 residues. The CDR3, as DNA: TGTGCCAGCAGCTTGGGACTAGCAGATACGCAGTATTTT. It specifies CASSLGLADTQYF.

Comments on this clone: One junction end disagrees with the germline gene, perhaps due to a read error. V is TRBV19 and J is TRBJ2-1; the match to TRBD2 covers 11 bases. This CDR3 has 18 residues. Germline V gene lookup returns CDR1 LNHDA and CDR2 SQIVND (reference sequence). The CDR3 region has the DNA TGTGCCAGTAGTATCATCGGACTAGCGGGTCTCTCCTACAATGGGCAGTTCTTC. Its protein product is CASSIIGLAGLSYNGQFF.

In the case of this clone: One end of the junction does not line up with germline, which may come from a read error. The genes are TRBV13 and TRBJ2-5, with D possibly being TRBD2 (5 bases). Germline assignment: CDR1 PRHDT and CDR2 FYEKMQ (reference sequence). CDR3 length: 14 residues. Written as DNA, the CDR3 is TGTGCCAGCAGCCTAGGGTCGGGGCAAGAGACCCAGTACTTC. Its protein is CASSLGSGQETQYF.

The chain is built from TRBV6-1 and TRBJ2-7; no clear D. The CDR3 spans 11 residues. Germline values: CDR1 MNHNS, CDR2 SASEGT. V dropped 3 bases and J dropped 3 bases, with 3 bases sitting between them. The CDR3 DNA is TGTGCCAGCAGTGATTACTACGAGCAGTACTTC. Translating gives CASSDYYEQYF.